What follows describes a single T cell receptor beta chain. Its antigen is undetermined. The data originate from a study of Tregs in tolerant kidney transplant recipients. Study-wide points: The small number of patients limits these findings pending further validation. No direct test of biological reproducibility was done here.

Germline loops: CDR1 SQVTM, CDR2 ANQGSEA. Trimming took off 2 bases at V and 3 bases at J, with 13 bases between the two ends. The length of the CDR3 is 14 residues. TCRdb's table, derived via immunoSEQ multiplex PCR, lists solely in-frame clones and lacks some. This repertoire shows under 95,000 clones, 80% to 95% found once; its top ten account for around 0.32%. Thawed PBMCs were FACS-sorted into unstimulated CD4+CD25+CD127- regulatory T cells, CD4+CD25- non-regulatory cells, CD4 and CD8 cells. Before regulatory T cell sorting, thawed PBMCs rested overnight at 37°C in approximately 200 IU/ml IL-2. The specimen was Tregs from blood, collected before the transplant. The rearrangement joins TRBV29-1 to TRBJ2-5, with a possible D match to TRBD1 (5 bases). This receptor was obtained from a human donor who received a combined kidney and bone marrow transplant. CDR3 loop: CSVETVPREETQYF. CDR3 nucleotide sequence: TGCAGCGTTGAAACAGTCCCCAGGGAAGAGACCCAGTACTTC.